The subject of this entry is one T cell receptor beta chain. With 6 bases removed from V and 1 base from J, the gap between germline ends came to 13 bases. CDR3 length: 14 amino acids. Germline V gene lookup returns CDR1 MNHEY and CDR2 SMNVEV (reference sequence). The source of the sample is a study of blood T cell repertoires in COVID-19. Exposed participants encountered a COVID-19 case during the 2 weeks preceding study entry. Profiled with immunoSEQ multiplex PCR; TCRdb holds only in-frame clones, not every one. The sample shows some 320,000 clones, about 85% of them seen only once. The source is a woman in her 30s who had been exposed to COVID-19. This chain connects TRBV27 to TRBJ2-7, with D perhaps matching TRBD1 (6 bases). Material for sequencing was PBMCs or T cells enriched from blood (not recorded which). CDR3 DNA: TGTGCCAGCAGCATACAGGGTTTATCCTACGAGCAGTACTTC. Translation: CASSIQGLSYEQYF.